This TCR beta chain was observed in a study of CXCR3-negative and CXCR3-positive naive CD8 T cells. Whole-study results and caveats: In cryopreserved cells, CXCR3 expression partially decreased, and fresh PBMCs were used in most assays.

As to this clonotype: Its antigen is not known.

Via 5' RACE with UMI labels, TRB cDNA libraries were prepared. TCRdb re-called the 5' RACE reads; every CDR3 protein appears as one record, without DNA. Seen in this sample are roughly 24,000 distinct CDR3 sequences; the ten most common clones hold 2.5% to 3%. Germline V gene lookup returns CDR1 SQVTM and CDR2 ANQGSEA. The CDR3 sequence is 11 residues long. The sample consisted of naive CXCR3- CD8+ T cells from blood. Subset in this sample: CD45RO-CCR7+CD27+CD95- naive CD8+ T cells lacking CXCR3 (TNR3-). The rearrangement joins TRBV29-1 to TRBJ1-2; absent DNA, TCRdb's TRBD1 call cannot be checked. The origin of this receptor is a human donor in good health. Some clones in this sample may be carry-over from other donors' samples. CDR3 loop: CSVEAGPRYTF.